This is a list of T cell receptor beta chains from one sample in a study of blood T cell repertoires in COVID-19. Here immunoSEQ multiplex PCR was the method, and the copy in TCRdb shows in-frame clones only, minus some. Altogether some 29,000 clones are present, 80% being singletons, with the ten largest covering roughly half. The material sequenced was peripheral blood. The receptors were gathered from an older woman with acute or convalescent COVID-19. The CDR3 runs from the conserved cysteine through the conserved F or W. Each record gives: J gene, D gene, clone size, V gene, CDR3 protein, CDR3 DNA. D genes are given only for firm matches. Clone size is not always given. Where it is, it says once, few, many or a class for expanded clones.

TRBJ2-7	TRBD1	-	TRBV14	CASSHGTGPYEQYF	TGTGCCAGCAGCCACGGGACAGGGCCATACGAGCAGTACTTC
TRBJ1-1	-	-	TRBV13	CASSPRVGDEAFF	TGTGCCAGCAGTCCCCGCGTAGGGGATGAAGCTTTCTTT
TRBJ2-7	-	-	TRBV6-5	CASKRTVEAYEQYF	TGTGCCAGCAAAAGGACGGTGGAGGCCTACGAGCAGTACTTC
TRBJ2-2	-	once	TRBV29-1	CSVGGWTANTGELFF	TGCAGCGTTGGGGGGTGGACAGCGAACACCGGGGAGCTGTTTTTT
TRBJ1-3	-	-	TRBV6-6	CASRVRQFSGNTIYF	TGTGCCAGCCGCGTTCGACAGTTCTCTGGAAACACCATATATTTT
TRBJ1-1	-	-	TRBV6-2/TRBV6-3	CASSYGSLVAFF	TGTGCCAGCAGTTACGGCTCGTTGGTAGCTTTCTTT
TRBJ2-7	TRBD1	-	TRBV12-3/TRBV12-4	CASSRDRGDEQYF	TGTGCCAGCAGTCGGGACAGGGGGGACGAGCAGTACTTC
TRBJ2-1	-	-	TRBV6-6	CASSYSSPGSYNEQFF	TGTGCCAGCAGTTACTCGAGTCCGGGATCCTACAATGAGCAGTTCTTC
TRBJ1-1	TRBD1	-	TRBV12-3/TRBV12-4	CATSQGGVIEAFF	TGTGCCACTAGTCAGGGGGGCGTTATTGAAGCTTTCTTT
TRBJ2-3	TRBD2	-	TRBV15	CATSWAPLAGGGETQYF	TGTGCCACCAGCTGGGCACCGCTAGCGGGAGGAGGAGAAACGCAGTATTTT
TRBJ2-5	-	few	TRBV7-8	CASSLGGVGAQETQYF	TGTGCCAGCAGCTTAGGAGGCGTGGGGGCCCAAGAGACCCAGTACTTC
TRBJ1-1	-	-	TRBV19	CASSIDRGRPVEAFF	TGTGCCAGTAGTATAGATAGGGGCAGGCCTGTTGAAGCTTTCTTT
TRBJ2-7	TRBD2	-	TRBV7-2	CASSTGLAGGYEQYF	TGTGCCAGCAGCACGGGTTTGGCGGGAGGGTACGAGCAGTACTTC
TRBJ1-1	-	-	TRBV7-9	CASSWSERTEAFF	TGTGCCAGCAGCTGGTCAGAGAGGACTGAAGCTTTCTTT
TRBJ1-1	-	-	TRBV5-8	CASSLLTGNTEAFF	TGTGCCAGCAGCTTGTTGACAGGGAACACTGAAGCTTTCTTT
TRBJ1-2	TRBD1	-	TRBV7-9	CASSSMGQGSGWGYTF	TGTGCCAGCAGCTCCATGGGACAGGGGTCTGGATGGGGCTACACCTTC
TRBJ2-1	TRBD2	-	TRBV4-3	CASSQGTSGENNEQFF	TGCGCCAGCAGCCAAGGCACTAGCGGGGAGAACAATGAGCAGTTCTTC
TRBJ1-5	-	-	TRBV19	CASSNEGFGNQPQHF	TGTGCCAGTAGTAACGAGGGTTTTGGCAATCAGCCCCAGCATTTT
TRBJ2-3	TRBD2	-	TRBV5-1	CASSPGTRLTSTDTQYF	TGCGCCAGCAGCCCTGGGACTAGATTAACTAGCACAGATACGCAGTATTTT
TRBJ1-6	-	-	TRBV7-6	CASSLEGDEDSPLHF	TGTGCCAGCAGCTTAGAGGGGGACGAGGATTCACCCCTCCACTTT
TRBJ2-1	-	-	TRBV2	CASSLTGGDGEQFF	TGTGCCAGCAGCCTGACGGGCGGGGACGGTGAGCAGTTCTTC
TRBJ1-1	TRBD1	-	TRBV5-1	CASSRGTEGTEAFF	TGCGCCAGCAGCCGCGGGACAGAGGGAACTGAAGCTTTCTTT
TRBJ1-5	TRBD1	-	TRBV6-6	CASRDGQVNQPQHF	TGTGCCAGCAGGGACGGACAGGTAAATCAGCCCCAGCATTTT
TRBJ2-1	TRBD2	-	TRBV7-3	CASSPRAGGGGDEQFF	TGTGCCAGCAGCCCCCGCGCGGGGGGGGGAGGGGATGAGCAGTTCTTC
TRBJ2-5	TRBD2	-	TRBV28	CASSLERGAWETQYF	TGTGCCAGCAGTTTGGAGCGGGGGGCCTGGGAGACCCAGTACTTC
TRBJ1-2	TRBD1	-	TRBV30	CAWSVPWTGGDPDGYTF	TGTGCCTGGAGTGTACCCTGGACAGGGGGCGACCCGGATGGCTACACCTTC
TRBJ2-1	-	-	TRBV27	CASSLSGHKSYNEQFF	TGTGCCAGCAGTTTATCTGGACATAAGTCCTACAATGAGCAGTTCTTC
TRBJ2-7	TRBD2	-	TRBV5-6	CASQHGGNRGEQYF	TGTGCCAGCCAACACGGGGGGAATAGGGGCGAGCAGTACTTC
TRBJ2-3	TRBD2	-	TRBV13	CASSEGLAGDRDTQYF	TGTGCCAGCAGCGAAGGACTAGCGGGAGATAGAGATACGCAGTATTTT
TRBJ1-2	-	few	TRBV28	CASSSYYGYTF	TGTGCCAGCAGTTCCTACTATGGCTACACCTTC
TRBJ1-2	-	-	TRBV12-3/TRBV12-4	CASRKEGITSDTF	TGTGCCAGCAGGAAGGAGGGGATTACCTCAGACACCTTC
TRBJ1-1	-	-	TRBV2	CASSEDRFTEAFF	TGTGCCAGCAGCGAGGACAGATTCACTGAAGCTTTCTTT
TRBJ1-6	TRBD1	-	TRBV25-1	CASSPGQGGSPLHF	TGTGCCAGCAGCCCGGGACAGGGAGGTTCACCCCTCCACTTT
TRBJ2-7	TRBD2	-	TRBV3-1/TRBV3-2	CAYLGGIGYEQYF	TGTGCTTATTTGGGAGGGATCGGCTACGAGCAGTACTTC
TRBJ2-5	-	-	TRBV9	CASSVAGSEETQYF	TGTGCCAGCAGCGTAGCTGGCTCTGAAGAGACCCAGTACTTC
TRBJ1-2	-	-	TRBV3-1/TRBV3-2	CASSQDWGRGGGYTF	TGTGCCAGCAGCCAAGATTGGGGCAGGGGCGGTGGCTACACCTTC
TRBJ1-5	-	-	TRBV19	CASSQTAGGSNQPQHF	TGTGCCAGCTCCCAGACCGCGGGGGGTAGCAATCAGCCCCAGCATTTT
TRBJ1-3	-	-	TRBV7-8	CASSSGVAGNTIYF	TGTGCCAGCAGTTCAGGGGTTGCGGGAAACACCATATATTTT
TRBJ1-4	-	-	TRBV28	CASNPAGVTGTNEKLFF	TGTGCCAGCAATCCCGCGGGCGTAACCGGGACTAATGAAAAACTGTTTTTT
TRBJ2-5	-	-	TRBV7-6	CASSFRASIQETQYF	TGTGCCAGCAGCTTCAGGGCCTCGATCCAAGAGACCCAGTACTTC
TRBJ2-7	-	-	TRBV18	CASSPGQGGSEQYF	TGTGCCAGCTCACCCGGACAGGGAGGGAGCGAGCAGTACTTC
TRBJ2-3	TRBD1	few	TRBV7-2	CAAGQGKDTQYF	TGTGCCGCTGGACAGGGTAAAGATACGCAGTATTTT
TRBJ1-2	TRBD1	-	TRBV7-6	CASSLGQGSFYGYTF	TGTGCCAGCAGCTTAGGACAGGGGAGTTTCTATGGCTACACCTTC
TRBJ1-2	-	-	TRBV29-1	CSVEDPGVGYTF	TGCAGCGTTGAAGATCCAGGGGTTGGCTACACCTTC
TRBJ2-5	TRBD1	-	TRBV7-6	CASSPMTGYGETQYF	TGTGCCAGCAGCCCGATGACAGGGTATGGGGAGACCCAGTACTTC
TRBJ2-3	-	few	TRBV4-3	CASSQDHSTDTQYF	TGCGCCAGCAGCCAAGATCATAGCACAGATACGCAGTATTTT